This T cell receptor (beta chain) was recovered during a study of follicular helper T cells after annual influenza vaccination. Measured with immunoSEQ multiplex PCR; TCRdb has only the in-frame clones, and not every one. This table holds about 14,000 clones, 80% to 90% found once. The time point: 2014-2015 season, pre-vaccination. This receptor was obtained from an adult who received the influenza vaccine. The sequencing here drew on CXCR5- memory CD4+ T cells sorted from blood, taken on the day of influenza vaccination.

The CDR3 sequence is CASSPPTSGGTDTQYF. The CDR3 bases are TGTGCCAGCTCACCACCGACTAGCGGGGGCACAGATACGCAGTATTTT. The chain has TRBV18 and TRBJ2-3; 11 bases agree with TRBD2. There are 16 residues in the CDR3. Trimming removed 0 bases from V and 1 base from J; junction bases left unmatched: 0. CDR1 and CDR2 (germline): KGHSH, LQKENI.